The 15 T cell receptor beta chains below come from one sample, sequenced in a study of T cells in Graves' hyperthyroidism and ophthalmopathy. The CDR3 regions of TCR beta were amplified from RNA transcripts. First-round RT-PCR with HTBI primers amplified the TCR CDR3 region. TCRdb processed the multiplex PCR reads anew with MiXCR; each CDR3 protein has one entry. Altogether 340,000 or so distinct CDR3 sequences are present, 21% being singletons, with the ten largest covering around 48%. Sequenced material: blood. These receptors all stem from a woman between 50 and 59 years old with Graves' hyperthyroidism.

This clonotype was counted ten times or more. The chain combines TRBV28 with TRBJ2-7; tentatively, D is TRBD2 (5 bases). The CDR3 is 12 amino acids. Trimming removed 7 bases from V and 3 bases from J, with 10 bases in between. Germline V lookup: CDR1 MDHEN, CDR2 SYDVKM. CDR3 residues: CASTQLGYEQYF. In nucleotides, the CDR3 is TGTGCCAGCACCCAACTAGGCTACGAGCAGTACTTC. The variable domain in full, with the rest retrieved from reference TRBV28 and TRBJ2-7, is DVKVTQSSRYLVKRTGEKVFLECVQDMDHENMFWYRQDPGLGLRLIYFSYDVKMKEKGDIPEGYSVSREKKERFSLILESASTNQTSMYLCASTQLGYEQYFGPGTRLTVT.

Points on this clonotype: Since a much larger clone is just one base distant, this may be a read error. This chain links TRBV11-3 with TRBJ2-5, with D tentatively TRBD1 (11 bases). Germline loops: CDR1 SGHNT, CDR2 YENEEA. The CDR3 covers 19 residues. CDR3 amino acids: CASSGRTGGGLAGEETRYF. CDR3 nucleotide sequence: TGTGCCAGCAGCGGCCGGACAGGGGGCGGCCTAGCGGGAGAAGAGACCCGGTACTTC. The whole variable domain, filled in from reference TRBV11-3 and TRBJ2-5, reads EAGVVQSPRYKIIEKKQPVAFWCNPISGHNTLYWYLQNLGQGPELLIRYENEEAVDDSQLPKDRFSAERLKGVDSTLKIQPAELGDSAVYLCASSGRTGGGLAGEETRYFGPGTRLLVL.

The chain links TRBV24-1 to TRBJ2-7; D not resolved. The CDR3 length is 13 residues. V was pared by 3 bases and J by 2 bases, with 7 bases between. Germline values: CDR1 KGHDR, CDR2 SFDVKD. CDR3 sequence: CATSDLDAYEQYF. In DNA form, the CDR3 reads TGTGCCACCAGTGATCTGGACGCCTACGAGCAGTACTTC.

V and J are TRBV10-3 and TRBJ1-1; possible D gene TRBD1, 5 bases. The V end lost 3 bases, the J end lost 3 bases, and 14 bases lay between the germline ends. Germline V lookup: CDR1 ENHRY, CDR2 SYGVKD. This CDR3 comprises 15 residues. In DNA, the CDR3 is TGTGCCATCAGTGACGCCGGGGCGGAGTACACTGAAGCTTTCTTT. Its protein product is CAISDAGAEYTEAFF.

This clonotype was detected many times. The rearrangement uses TRBV25-1 and TRBJ2-3; 9 bases agree with TRBD1. V gave up 4 bases and J gave up 1 base; unmatched junction bases: 0. CDR1 is MGHDK, CDR2 SYGVNS, per germline. There are 14 residues in the CDR3. CDR3 residues: CASSGDRGTDTQYF. CDR3 DNA: TGTGCCAGCAGTGGGGACAGGGGCACAGATACGCAGTATTTT.

This rearrangement joins TRBV7-9 to TRBJ2-3; 10 nucleotides align to TRBD2. Germline trimming cut 5 bases from V and 5 bases from J; bases unmatched to any gene: 7. This CDR3 comprises 15 residues. Looked up from germline, CDR1 is SEHNR and CDR2 is FQNEAQ (reference sequence). The CDR3 DNA reads TGTGCCAGCAGCGACACAGGGACTAGCGAAGATACGCAGTATTTT. Its translation is CASSDTGTSEDTQYF.

This clonotype was seen many times. The chain joins TRBV28 to TRBJ1-2; 11 bases match TRBD1. Germline loops: CDR1 MDHEN, CDR2 SYDVKM. This CDR3 is built from 14 residues. The junction had 4 bases not matched to a gene; V was cut back by 6 bases and J by 4 bases. CDR3 DNA sequence: TGTGCCAGCAGAGCGGACAGGGGGCCCTATGGCTACACCTTC. Translated: CASRADRGPYGYTF.

The rearrangement uses TRBV7-8 and TRBJ2-3; 10 nucleotides align to TRBD2. The CDR3 has 17 residues. Looked up from germline, CDR1 is SGHVS and CDR2 is FQNEAQ. The V and J ends lost 5 bases and 5 bases, in that order; junction bases with no gene match: 13. The DNA for the CDR3 is TGTGCCAGCAGCCCGAGAGGAGCGGGAGGGGGGGGAGATACGCAGTATTTT. Its protein is CASSPRGAGGGGDTQYF.

This clonotype has a count of ten or more. The chain employs TRBV9 and TRBJ2-1; D possibly uses TRBD1 or TRBD2 (6 bases each). Trimming removed 0 bases at V and 2 bases at J, with 9 bases between. Germline V CDR1 and CDR2: SGDLS, YYNGEE. The CDR3 covers 15 residues. CDR3 sequence (DNA): TGTGCCAGCAGCGTAGCCGGGGGCACCTACAATGAGCAGTTCTTC. Protein product: CASSVAGGTYNEQFF.

The chain is built from TRBV19 and TRBJ2-7; 8 bases align to TRBD2. The CDR3 runs to 15 residues. Trimming removed 0 bases from V and 2 bases from J; junction bases left unmatched: 3. Per the germline V gene, CDR1 is LNHDA and CDR2 is SQIVND (reference sequence). The CDR3 sequence is CASSIDTGRAYEQYF. The CDR3 DNA follows: TGTGCCAGTAGTATAGATACCGGGAGGGCCTACGAGCAGTACTTC.

The rearrangement joins TRBV7-2 to TRBJ2-7, with D possibly TRBD1 on 9 matching bases. Trimming took off 5 bases at V and 4 bases at J, with 18 bases between the two ends. Germline loops: CDR1 SGHTA, CDR2 FQGNSA. This CDR3 contains 15 residues. CDR3 nucleotides: TGTGCCAGCAGCCCGGGGGGGACAGGGCCGTACGAGCAGTACTTC. It translates to CASSPGGTGPYEQYF.

This rearrangement joins TRBV10-3 to TRBJ1-5; possible D gene TRBD1, 5 bases. The CDR3 contains 15 residues. Trimming removed 3 bases at V and 1 base at J, with 10 bases between. CDR1 and CDR2 (germline): ENHRY, SYGVKD. CDR3 protein: CAISEERTSNQPQHF. Written as DNA, the CDR3 is TGTGCCATCAGTGAAGAAAGGACAAGCAATCAGCCCCAGCATTTT.

The chain uses TRBV6-5 and TRBJ1-2; no firm D call. The CDR3 has 13 amino acids. Trimming pared 2 bases from V and 4 bases from J, leaving 8 bases between. The germline V gene has CDR1 MNHEY and CDR2 SVGAGI. The CDR3 is CASSYPPIYGYTF. For the CDR3, the DNA is TGTGCCAGCAGTTACCCGCCCATCTATGGCTACACCTTC.

With regard to this clonotype: This sequence may be a read error, since a much larger clone differs from it by one base. The chain employs TRBV5-1 and TRBJ1-5; D ambiguous. Germline V lookup: CDR1 SGHRS, CDR2 YFSETQ. This CDR3 is 14 amino acids long. Here the CDR3 reads CTSSLDGSNQPQHF. The CDR3 DNA sequence: TGCACCAGCAGCTTGGATGGGAGCAATCAGCCCCAGCATTTT.

The rearrangement uses TRBV29-1 and TRBJ2-5; a weak D match, TRBD2 (9 bases). The CDR3 covers 18 residues. V was cut by 1 base and J by 1 base, with 22 bases left in between. The V gene's germline CDR1 is SQVTM and CDR2 ANQGSEA. Here the CDR3 reads CSVEAGRGRGGPQETQYF. The DNA of the CDR3 is TGCAGCGTTGAAGCCGGCAGGGGGCGGGGGGGACCCCAAGAGACCCAGTACTTC.